The sample holds one count of the clone carrying this T cell receptor (beta chain). The data were taken from a study of blood T cell repertoires in COVID-19. Study details: Samples came from the United States, Italy and Spain, spanning acute and convalescent COVID-19. T cells, B-cell-depleted T cells, or PBMCs supplied cDNA or gDNA.

Original analysis: Reference gene primers were amplified, and this amplification served to estimate nucleated cell counts. Sequenced by immunoSEQ multiplex PCR; TCRdb stores in-frame clones only, minus some. That table is the source of V, J and clone size, and D and trimming were worked out from the DNA. The table shows 130,000 or so clones, with roughly 80% occurring only once. This CDR3 contains 14 residues. Germline trimming cut 7 bases from V and 8 bases from J; bases unmatched to any gene: 5. Germline V CDR1 and CDR2: SNHLY, FYNNEI. This chain uses TRBV2 with TRBJ1-6; 10 nucleotides agree with TRBD1. The receptor comes from a man aged 45-65 years with acute or convalescent COVID-19. Sequencing used peripheral blood. The CDR3 bases are TGTGCCAGCACCGGGACAGGGGTAGATTCACCCCTCCACTTT. Amino acid sequence: CASTGTGVDSPLHF.